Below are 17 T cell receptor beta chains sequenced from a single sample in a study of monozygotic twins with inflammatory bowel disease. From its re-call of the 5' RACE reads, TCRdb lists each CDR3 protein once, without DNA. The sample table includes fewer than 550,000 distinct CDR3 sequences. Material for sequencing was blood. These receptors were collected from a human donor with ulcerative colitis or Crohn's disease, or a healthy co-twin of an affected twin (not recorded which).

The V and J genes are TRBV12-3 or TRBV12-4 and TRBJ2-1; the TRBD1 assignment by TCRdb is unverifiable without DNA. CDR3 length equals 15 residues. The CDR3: CASLESGQGAGEQFF.

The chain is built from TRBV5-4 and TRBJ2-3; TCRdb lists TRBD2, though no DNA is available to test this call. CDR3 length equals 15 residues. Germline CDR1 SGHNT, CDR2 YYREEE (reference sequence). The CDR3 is CASSRGQVSTDTQYF.

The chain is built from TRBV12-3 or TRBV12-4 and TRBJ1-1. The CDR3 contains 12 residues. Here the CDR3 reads CASSWMNTEAFF.

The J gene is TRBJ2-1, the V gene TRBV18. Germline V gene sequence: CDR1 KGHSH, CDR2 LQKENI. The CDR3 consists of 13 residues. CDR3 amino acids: CASSPAAAGEQFF.

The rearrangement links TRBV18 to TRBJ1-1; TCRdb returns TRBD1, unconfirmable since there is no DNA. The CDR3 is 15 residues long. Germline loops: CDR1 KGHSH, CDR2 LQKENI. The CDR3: CASSPQRQTNTEAFF.

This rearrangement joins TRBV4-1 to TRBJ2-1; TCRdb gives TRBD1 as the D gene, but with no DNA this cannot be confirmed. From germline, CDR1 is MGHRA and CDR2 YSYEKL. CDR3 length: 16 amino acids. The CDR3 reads CASSHIASGTRNEQFF.

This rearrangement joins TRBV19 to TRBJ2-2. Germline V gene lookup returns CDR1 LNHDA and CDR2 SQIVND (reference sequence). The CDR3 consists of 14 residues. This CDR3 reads CASSVGVKTGELFF.

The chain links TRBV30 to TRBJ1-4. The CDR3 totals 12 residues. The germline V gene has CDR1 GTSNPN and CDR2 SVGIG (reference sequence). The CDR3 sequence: CAWSALSEKLFF.

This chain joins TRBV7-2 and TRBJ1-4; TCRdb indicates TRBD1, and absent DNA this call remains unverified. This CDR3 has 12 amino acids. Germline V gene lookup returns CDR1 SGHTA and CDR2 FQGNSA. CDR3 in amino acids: CASSLGAGKLFF.

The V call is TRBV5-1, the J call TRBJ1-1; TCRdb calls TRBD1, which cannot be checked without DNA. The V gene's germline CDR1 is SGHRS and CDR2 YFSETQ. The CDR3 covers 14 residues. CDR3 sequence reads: CASSPPGQVTEAFF.

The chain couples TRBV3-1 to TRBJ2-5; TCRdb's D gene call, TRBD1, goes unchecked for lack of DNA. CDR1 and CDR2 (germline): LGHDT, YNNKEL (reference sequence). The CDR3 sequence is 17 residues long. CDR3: CASSRPLGPGVQETQYF.

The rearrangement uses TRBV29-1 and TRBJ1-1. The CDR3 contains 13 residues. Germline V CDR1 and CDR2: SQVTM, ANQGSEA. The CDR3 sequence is CSVGRGLSTEAFF.

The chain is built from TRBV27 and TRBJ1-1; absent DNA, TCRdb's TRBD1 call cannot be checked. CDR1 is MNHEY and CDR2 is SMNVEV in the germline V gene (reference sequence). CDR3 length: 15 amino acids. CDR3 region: CASSYSPKGDTEAFF.

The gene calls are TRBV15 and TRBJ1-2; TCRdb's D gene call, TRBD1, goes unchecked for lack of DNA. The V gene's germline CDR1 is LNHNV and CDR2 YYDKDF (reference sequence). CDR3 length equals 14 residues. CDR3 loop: CATSGGQSNYGYTF.

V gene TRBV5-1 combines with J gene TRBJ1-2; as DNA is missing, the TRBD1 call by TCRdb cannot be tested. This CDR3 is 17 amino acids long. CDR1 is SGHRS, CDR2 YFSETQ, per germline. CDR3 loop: CASSPGSGGIRNYGYTF.

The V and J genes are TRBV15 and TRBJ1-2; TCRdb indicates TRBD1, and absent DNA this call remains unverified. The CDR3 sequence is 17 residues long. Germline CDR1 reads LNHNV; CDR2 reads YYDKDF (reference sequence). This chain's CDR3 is CATSRERSRQGHYGYTF.

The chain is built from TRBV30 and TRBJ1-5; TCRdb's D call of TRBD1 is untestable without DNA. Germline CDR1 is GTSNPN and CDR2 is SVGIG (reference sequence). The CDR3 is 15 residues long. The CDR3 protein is CAWSPGQGPHQPQHF.